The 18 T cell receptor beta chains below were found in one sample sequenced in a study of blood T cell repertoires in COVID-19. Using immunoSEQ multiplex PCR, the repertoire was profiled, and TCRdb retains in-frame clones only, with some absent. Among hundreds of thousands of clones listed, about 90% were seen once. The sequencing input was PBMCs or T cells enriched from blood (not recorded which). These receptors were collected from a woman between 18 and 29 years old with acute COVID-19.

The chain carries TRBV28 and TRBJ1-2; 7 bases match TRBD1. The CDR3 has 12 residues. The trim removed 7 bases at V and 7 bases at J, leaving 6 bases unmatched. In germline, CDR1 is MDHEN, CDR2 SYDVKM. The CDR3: CASTIRDSGYTF. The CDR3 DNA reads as TGTGCCAGCACTATTCGGGACAGTGGCTACACCTTC.

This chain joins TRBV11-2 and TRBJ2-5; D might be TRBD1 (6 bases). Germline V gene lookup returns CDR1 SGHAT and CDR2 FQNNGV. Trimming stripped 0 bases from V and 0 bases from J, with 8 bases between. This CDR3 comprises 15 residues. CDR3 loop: CASSLDRGYQETQYF. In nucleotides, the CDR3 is TGTGCCAGCAGCTTAGACAGGGGCTACCAAGAGACCCAGTACTTC.

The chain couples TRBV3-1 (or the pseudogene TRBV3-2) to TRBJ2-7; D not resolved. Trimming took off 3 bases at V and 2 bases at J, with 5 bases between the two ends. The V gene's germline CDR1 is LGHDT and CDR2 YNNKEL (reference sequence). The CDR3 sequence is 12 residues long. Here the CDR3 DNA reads TGTGCCAGCAGCCACTTAACCTACGAGCAGTACTTC. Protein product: CASSHLTYEQYF.

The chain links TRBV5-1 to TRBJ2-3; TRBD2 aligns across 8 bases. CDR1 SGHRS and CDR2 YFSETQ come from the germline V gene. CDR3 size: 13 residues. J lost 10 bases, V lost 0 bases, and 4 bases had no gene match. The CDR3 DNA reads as TGCGCCAGCAGCTTGGGGACTAGCTCGGCGCAGTATTTT. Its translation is CASSLGTSSAQYF.

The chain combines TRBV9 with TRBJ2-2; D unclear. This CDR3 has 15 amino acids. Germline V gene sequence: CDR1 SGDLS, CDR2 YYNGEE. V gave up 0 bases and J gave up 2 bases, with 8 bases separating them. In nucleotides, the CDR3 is TGTGCCAGCAGCGTAGGCGCTATAAACACCGGGGAGCTGTTTTTT. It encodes CASSVGAINTGELFF.

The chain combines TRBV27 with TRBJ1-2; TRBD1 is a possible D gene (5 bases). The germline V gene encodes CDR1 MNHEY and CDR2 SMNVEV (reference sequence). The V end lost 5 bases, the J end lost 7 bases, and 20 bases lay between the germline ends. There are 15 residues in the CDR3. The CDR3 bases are TGTGCCAGCAGTCCCAAGCGGGACTCCGCCGGTGGCTACACCTTC. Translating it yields CASSPKRDSAGGYTF.

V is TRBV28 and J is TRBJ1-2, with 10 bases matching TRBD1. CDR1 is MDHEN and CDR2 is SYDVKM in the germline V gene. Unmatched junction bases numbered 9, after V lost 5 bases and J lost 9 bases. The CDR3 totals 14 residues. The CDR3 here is CASSPTPGQGSYTF. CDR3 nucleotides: TGTGCCAGCAGTCCTACCCCGGGACAGGGGAGCTACACCTTC.

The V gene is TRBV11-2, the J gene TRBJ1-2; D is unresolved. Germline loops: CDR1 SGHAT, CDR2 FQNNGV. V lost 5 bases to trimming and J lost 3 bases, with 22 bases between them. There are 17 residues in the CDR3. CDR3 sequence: CASSPGVQRAPYYGYTF. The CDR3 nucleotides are TGTGCCAGCAGCCCCGGGGTTCAAAGGGCCCCGTACTATGGCTACACCTTC.

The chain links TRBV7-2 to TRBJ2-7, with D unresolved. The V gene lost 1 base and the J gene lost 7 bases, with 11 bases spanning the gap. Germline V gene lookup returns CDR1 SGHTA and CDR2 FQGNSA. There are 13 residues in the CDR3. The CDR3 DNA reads TGTGCCAGCAGCTTAGTTGGCGGCGAAGAGCAGTACTTC. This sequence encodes CASSLVGGEEQYF.

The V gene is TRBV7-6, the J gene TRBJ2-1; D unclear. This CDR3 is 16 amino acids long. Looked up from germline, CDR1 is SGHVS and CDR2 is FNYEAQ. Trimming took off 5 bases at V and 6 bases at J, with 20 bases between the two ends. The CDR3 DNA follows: TGTGCCAGCAGCAAGGTGGGTCTAGTCGGCTCCAATGAGCAGTTCTTC. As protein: CASSKVGLVGSNEQFF.

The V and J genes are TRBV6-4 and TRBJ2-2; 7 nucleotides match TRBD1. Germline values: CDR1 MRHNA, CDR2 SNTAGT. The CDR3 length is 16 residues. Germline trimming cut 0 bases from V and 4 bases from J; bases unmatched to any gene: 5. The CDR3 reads CASSDSAGGITGELFF. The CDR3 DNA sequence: TGTGCCAGCAGTGACTCGGCAGGGGGAATCACCGGGGAGCTGTTTTTT.

Written as DNA, the CDR3 is TGTGCCAGCAGTAGCTTTCAGGGGATGGATTCACCCCTCCACTTT. Translation gives CASSSFQGMDSPLHF. The chain is built from TRBV28 and TRBJ1-6; perhaps TRBD1 as D (6 bases). The CDR3 covers 15 residues. CDR1 and CDR2 from the germline V gene are MDHEN and SYDVKM. V dropped 5 bases and J dropped 8 bases, with 16 bases sitting between them.

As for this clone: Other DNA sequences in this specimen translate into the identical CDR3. The CDR3 here is CASSPRDRDYEQYF. CDR3 nucleotides: TGTGCCAGCAGTCCACGGGACAGGGACTACGAGCAGTACTTC. The rearrangement joins TRBV6-5 to TRBJ2-7; 9 bases line up with TRBD1. This CDR3 comprises 14 residues. CDR1 is MNHEY and CDR2 is SVGAGI in the germline V gene. V shed 5 bases and J 3 bases; nucleotides not matched to a gene: 5.

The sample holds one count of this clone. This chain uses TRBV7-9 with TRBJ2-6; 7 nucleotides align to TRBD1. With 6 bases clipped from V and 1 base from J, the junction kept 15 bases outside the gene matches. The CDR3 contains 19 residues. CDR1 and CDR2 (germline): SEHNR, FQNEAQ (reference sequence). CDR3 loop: CASREVLAQGVSGANVLTF. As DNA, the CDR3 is TGTGCCAGCAGAGAGGTGCTAGCTCAGGGGGTATCTGGGGCCAACGTCCTGACTTTC.

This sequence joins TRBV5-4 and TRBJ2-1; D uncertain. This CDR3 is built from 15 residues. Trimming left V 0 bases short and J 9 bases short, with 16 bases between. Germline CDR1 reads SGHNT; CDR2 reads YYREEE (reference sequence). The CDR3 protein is CASSLAVVRVVEQFF. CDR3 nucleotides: TGTGCCAGCAGCTTGGCCGTCGTACGGGTGGTTGAGCAGTTCTTC.

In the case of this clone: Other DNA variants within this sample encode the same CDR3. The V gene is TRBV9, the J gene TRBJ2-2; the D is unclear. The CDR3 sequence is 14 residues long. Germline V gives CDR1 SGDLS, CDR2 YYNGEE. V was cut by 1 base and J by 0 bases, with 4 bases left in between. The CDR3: CASSVLSNTGELFF. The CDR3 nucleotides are TGTGCCAGCAGCGTATTATCGAACACCGGGGAGCTGTTTTTT. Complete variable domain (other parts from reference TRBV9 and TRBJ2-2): DSGVTQTPKHLITATGQRVTLRCSPRSGDLSVYWYQQSLDQGLQFLIQYYNGEERAKGNILERFSAQQFPDLHSELNLSSLELGDSALYFCASSVLSNTGELFFGEGSRLTVL.

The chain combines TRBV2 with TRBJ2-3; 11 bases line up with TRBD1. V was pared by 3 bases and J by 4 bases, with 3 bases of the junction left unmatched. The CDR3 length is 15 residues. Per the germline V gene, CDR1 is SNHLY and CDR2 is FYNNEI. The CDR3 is CASSDGQGAPDTQYF. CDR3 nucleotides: TGTGCCAGCAGTGATGGACAGGGGGCCCCAGATACGCAGTATTTT.

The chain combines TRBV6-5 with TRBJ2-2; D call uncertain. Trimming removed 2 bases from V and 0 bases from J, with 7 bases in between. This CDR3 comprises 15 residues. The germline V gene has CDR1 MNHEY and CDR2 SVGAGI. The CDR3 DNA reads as TGTGCCAGCAGTTACCAACCGGCGAACACCGGGGAGCTGTTTTTT. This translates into CASSYQPANTGELFF.